Shown below are 5 T cell receptor beta chains from a single sample sequenced in a study of human T cells and chemical hapten exposure (dated by TCRdb to 2020 to 2022). Reading the label with the study, this specimen's time point is: pre-sensitization, week 0. The treatment or condition label, as the study defines it: therapeutic diphenylcyclopropenone sensitization with weekly scalp DPC. Library prep was done by RACE. Sequencing took place on a NextSeq 500. Through fastp at Q25 and MiXCR, TCRdb rebuilt clones from the public reads, retaining in-frame beta chains. Entries are consolidated by CDR3 protein sequence, retaining the most common genes and DNA. A total of 300,000 to 400,000 distinct CDR3 sequences appear in this sample, about 5.1% of them only once. Just over 2.5% of the sample is held by the ten biggest clonotypes. Specimen: whole blood, collected in connection with sensitization to the hapten diphenylcyclopropenone (DPC). The receptors stem from a woman between 45 and 60 years old with alopecia areata. Some clones in this sample may be carry-over from other donors' samples.

The gene calls are TRBV12-5 and TRBJ2-2; no clear D. The CDR3 covers 13 residues. Germline V gene data show CDR1 as LGHNT and CDR2 as FRNRAP. Trimming removed 5 bases from V and 5 bases from J, with 9 bases in between. The CDR3 spells CASGGPGTGELFF. The DNA of the CDR3 is TGTGCTAGTGGTGGACCTGGGACCGGGGAGCTGTTTTTT.

This clonotype came up a few times. This rearrangement joins TRBV7-8 to TRBJ1-1, with D hard to call. The V and J ends lost 5 bases and 6 bases respectively, with 13 bases between them. CDR3 size: 13 residues. Germline CDR1 and CDR2: SGHVS and FQNEAQ. CDR3 DNA sequence: TGTGCCAGCAGCCCCCCGTTGGAAGCTGAAGCTTTCTTT. Translation: CASSPPLEAEAFF.

The chain recombines TRBV9 with TRBJ2-3, with TRBD1 matching over 7 bases. The CDR3 totals 17 residues. CDR1 is SGDLS and CDR2 is YYNGEE in the germline V gene. The trim removed 3 bases at V and 0 bases at J, leaving 10 bases unmatched. This chain's CDR3 is CASSGTGRTTSTDTQYF. As DNA, the CDR3 is TGTGCCAGCAGCGGGACAGGACGAACTACTAGCACAGATACGCAGTATTTT.

Many counts were recorded for this clonotype. The chain joins TRBV29-1 to TRBJ2-7; D perhaps matches TRBD2 (5 bases). The germline V and J ends were trimmed by 4 bases and 2 bases, with 12 bases remaining between them. This CDR3 has 13 amino acids. The germline V gene encodes CDR1 SQVTM and CDR2 ANQGSEA. The CDR3 sequence: CSVAGSPTYEQYF. The CDR3 nucleotides read TGCAGCGTTGCGGGGAGCCCCACCTACGAGCAGTACTTC.

The chain uses TRBV10-3 and TRBJ2-1, with 8 bases that match TRBD2. Per the germline V gene, CDR1 is ENHRY and CDR2 is SYGVKD. The ends lost 7 bases at V and 0 bases at J; junction bases unmatched: 5. The CDR3 loop spans 15 amino acids. The CDR3: CAIKLAGSSYNEQFF. The CDR3 DNA reads TGTGCCATCAAATTAGCGGGGAGCTCCTACAATGAGCAGTTCTTC.